The T cell receptor (beta chain) under discussion was sequenced for a study of cytomegalovirus exposure and HLA in healthy donors. Notes on this clone: Its antigen remains unknown.

The primer mix had 60 Vbeta and 13 Jbeta primers. Clones were read by immunoSEQ multiplex PCR, and TCRdb kept only the in-frame ones, dropping some. There are 150,000 or so clones in the sample; 68% occur only once, and roughly 10% lies in the top ten. Study conclusions and caveats: A highly shared variant cluster was judged a likely technical artifact. Reportedly, diagnosis of cytomegalovirus status by the classifier showed high specificity and sensitivity.

This CDR3 spans 13 amino acids. Germline values: CDR1 MDHEN, CDR2 SYDVKM. With 6 bases removed from V and 0 bases from J, the gap between germline ends came to 9 bases. Source material: PBMCs. This rearrangement joins TRBV28 to TRBJ2-7; D gene ambiguous. This TCR derives from a young man in good health and CMV-seropositive. As DNA, the CDR3 is TGTGCCAGCAGATATACAGACTCCTACGAGCAGTACTTC. Encoded protein: CASRYTDSYEQYF.